The present T cell receptor (beta chain) was sequenced within a study of identifying expanded T cells in peripheral blood. Study results and caveats: Over two and four weeks, about 15 and 18 clones changed, versus roughly 1.2 between replicates. Across healthy donors, higher total template counts meant significantly greater approximately two-week count variance.

Notes on this clone: Its matching antigen is unknown.

CDR3 length: 14 amino acids. Trimming removed 4 bases from V and 1 base from J, with 11 bases in between. Looked up from germline, CDR1 is SGDLS and CDR2 is YYNGEE. No infections or other immune events were documented during collection. TCRdb's copy holds only in-frame clones and misses some; the assay was immunoSEQ multiplex PCR. Of about 100,000 clones listed, roughly nine tenths are singletons. This clonotype originated in a person aged 18-70 years in good health. Sample: blood. The V gene is TRBV9, the J gene TRBJ1-1; D is unclear. This chain's CDR3 is CASSPQDGNTEAFF. CDR3 in DNA: TGTGCCAGCAGCCCCCAGGACGGGAACACTGAAGCTTTCTTT.